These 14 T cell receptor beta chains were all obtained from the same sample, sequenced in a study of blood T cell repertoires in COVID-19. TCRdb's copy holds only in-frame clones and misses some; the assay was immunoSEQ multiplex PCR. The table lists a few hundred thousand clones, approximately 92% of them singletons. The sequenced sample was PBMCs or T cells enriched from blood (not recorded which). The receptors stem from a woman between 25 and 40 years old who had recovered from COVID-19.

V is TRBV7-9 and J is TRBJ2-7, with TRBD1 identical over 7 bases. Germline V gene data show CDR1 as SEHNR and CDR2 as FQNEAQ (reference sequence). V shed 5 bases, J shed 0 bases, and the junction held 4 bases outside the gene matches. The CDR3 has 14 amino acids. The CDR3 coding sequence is TGTGCCAGCAGCAAACAGGGGTACTCCTACGAGCAGTACTTC. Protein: CASSKQGYSYEQYF. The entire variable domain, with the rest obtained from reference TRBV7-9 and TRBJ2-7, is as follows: DTGVSQNPRHKITKRGQNVTFRCDPISEHNRLYWYRQTLGQGPEFLTYFQNEAQLEKSRLLSDRFSAERPKGSFSTLEIQRTEQGDSAMYLCASSKQGYSYEQYFGPGTRLTVT.

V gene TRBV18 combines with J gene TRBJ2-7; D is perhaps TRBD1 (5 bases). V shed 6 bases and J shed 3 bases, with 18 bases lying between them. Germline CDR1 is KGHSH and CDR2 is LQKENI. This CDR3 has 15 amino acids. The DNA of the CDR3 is TGTGCCAGCTCCCCGCCCACAGGAGTAAACTACGAGCAGTACTTC. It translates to CASSPPTGVNYEQYF.

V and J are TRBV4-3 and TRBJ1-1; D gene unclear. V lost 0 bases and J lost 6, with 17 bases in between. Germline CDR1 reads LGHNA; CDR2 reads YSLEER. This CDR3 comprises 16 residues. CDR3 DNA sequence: TGCGCCAGCAGCCAAGAGGCAGGACTGGAGTTGTCTGAAGCTTTCTTT. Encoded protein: CASSQEAGLELSEAFF.

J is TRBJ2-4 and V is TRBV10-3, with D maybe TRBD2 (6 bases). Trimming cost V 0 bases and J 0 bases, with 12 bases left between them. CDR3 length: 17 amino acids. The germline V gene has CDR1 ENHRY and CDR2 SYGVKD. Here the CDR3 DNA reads TGTGCCATCAGTGAGTCGGTGTTGGGGGGAGCCAAAAACATTCAGTACTTC. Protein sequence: CAISESVLGGAKNIQYF.

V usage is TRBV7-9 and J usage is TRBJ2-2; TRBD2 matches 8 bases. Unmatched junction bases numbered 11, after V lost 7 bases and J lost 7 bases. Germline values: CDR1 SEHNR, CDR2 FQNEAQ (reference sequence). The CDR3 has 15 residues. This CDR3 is CASTLAGGLGGELFF. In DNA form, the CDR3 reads TGTGCCAGCACTCTTGCGGGAGGTCTTGGCGGGGAGCTGTTTTTT. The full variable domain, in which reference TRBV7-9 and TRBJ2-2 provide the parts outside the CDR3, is DTGVSQNPRHKITKRGQNVTFRCDPISEHNRLYWYRQTLGQGPEFLTYFQNEAQLEKSRLLSDRFSAERPKGSFSTLEIQRTEQGDSAMYLCASTLAGGLGGELFFGEGSRLTVL.

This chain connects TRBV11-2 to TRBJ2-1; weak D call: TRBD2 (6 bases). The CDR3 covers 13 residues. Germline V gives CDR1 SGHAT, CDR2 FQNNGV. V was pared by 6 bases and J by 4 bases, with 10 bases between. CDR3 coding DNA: TGTGCCAGCAGTCCCGGGACTTACAATGAGCAGTTCTTC. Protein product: CASSPGTYNEQFF. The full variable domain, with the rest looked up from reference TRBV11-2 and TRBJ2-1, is EAGVAQSPRYKIIEKRQSVAFWCNPISGHATLYWYQQILGQGPKLLIQFQNNGVVDDSQLPKDRFSAERLKGVDSTLKIQPAKLEDSAVYLCASSPGTYNEQFFGPGTRLTVL.

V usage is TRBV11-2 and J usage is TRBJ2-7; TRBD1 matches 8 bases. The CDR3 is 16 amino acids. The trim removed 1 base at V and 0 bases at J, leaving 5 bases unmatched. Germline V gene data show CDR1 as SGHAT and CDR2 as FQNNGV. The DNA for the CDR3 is TGTGCCAGCAGCTTAGCCGGGACAGGAGCCTCCTACGAGCAGTACTTC. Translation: CASSLAGTGASYEQYF.

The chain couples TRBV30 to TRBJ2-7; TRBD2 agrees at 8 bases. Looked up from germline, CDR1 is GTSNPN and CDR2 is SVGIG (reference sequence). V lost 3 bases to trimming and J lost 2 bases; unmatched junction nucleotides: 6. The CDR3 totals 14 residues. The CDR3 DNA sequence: TGTGCCTGGAGGTTGCGGGAGGTCACCTACGAGCAGTACTTC. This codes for CAWRLREVTYEQYF.

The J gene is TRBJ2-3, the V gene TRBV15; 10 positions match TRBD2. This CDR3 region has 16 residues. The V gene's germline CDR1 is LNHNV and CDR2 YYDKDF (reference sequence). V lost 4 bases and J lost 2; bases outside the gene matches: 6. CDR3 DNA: TGTGCCACCAGCAAGGTAGCGGGGGGTGTCACAGATACGCAGTATTTT. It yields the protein CATSKVAGGVTDTQYF.

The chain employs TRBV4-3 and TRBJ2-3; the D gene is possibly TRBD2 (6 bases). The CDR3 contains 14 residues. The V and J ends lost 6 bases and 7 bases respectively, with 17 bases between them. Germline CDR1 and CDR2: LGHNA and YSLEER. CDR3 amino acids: CASSRDGGPYTQYF. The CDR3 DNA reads TGCGCCAGCAGTCGGGACGGGGGACCTTATACGCAGTATTTT.

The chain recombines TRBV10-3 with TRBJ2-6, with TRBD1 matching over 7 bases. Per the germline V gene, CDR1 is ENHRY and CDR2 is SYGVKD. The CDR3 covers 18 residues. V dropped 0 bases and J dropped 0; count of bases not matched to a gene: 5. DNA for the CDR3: TGTGCCATCAGTGAGTCGAACAGGGGCTCCTCTGGGGCCAACGTCCTGACTTTC. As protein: CAISESNRGSSGANVLTF.

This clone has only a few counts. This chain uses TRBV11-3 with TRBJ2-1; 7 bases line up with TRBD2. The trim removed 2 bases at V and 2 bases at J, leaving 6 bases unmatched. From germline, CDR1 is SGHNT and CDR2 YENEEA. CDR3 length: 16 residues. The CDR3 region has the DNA TGTGCCAGCAGCTTATTGGCGGGGGTTCCCTACAATGAGCAGTTCTTC. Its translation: CASSLLAGVPYNEQFF. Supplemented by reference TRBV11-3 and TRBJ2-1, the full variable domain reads EAGVVQSPRYKIIEKKQPVAFWCNPISGHNTLYWYLQNLGQGPELLIRYENEEAVDDSQLPKDRFSAERLKGVDSTLKIQPAELGDSAVYLCASSLLAGVPYNEQFFGPGTRLTVL.

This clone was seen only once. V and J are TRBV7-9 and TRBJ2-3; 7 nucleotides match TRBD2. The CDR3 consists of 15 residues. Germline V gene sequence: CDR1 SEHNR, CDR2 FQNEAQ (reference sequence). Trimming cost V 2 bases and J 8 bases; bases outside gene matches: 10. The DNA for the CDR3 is TGTGCCAGCAGCTTAAGTAGGAGCGGGGAAACTACGCAGTATTTT. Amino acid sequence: CASSLSRSGETTQYF.

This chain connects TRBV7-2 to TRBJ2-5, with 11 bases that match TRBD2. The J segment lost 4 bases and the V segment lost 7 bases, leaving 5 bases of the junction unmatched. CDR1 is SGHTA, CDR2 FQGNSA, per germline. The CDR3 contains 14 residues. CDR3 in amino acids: CASNLGLAGETQYF. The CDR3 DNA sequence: TGTGCCAGCAACCTAGGACTAGCGGGAGAGACCCAGTACTTC.